This T cell receptor (beta chain) is from a study of beta chain features in type 1 diabetes. With regard to this clone: The antigen is unknown.

With 0 bases clipped from V and 2 bases from J, the junction kept 13 bases outside the gene matches. The CDR3 contains 19 residues. Germline loops: CDR1 SGDLS, CDR2 YYNGEE. Investigators reverse transcribed all isolated RNA, so they sequenced expressed TCRB transcripts. Repertoires were generated with immunoSEQ multiplex PCR, while TCRdb's copy carries only in-frame clones and drops some. The table lists over 650,000 clones, around an eighth of them singletons, with 0.035% to 0.04% in the top ten. Purity of each sorted population was above 95%. Findings and caveats of the study: Among patients with Type 1 diabetes, TCRB CDR3s were moderately but significantly shorter in every one of the four CD4+ subsets. Short templates might get an advantage during PCR, and this would be equal in patients and controls. It was among patients, rather than healthy donors, that naive, central memory and Treg TCRB repertoires appeared more similar.

The clonotype originates from a young man with type 1 diabetes. The chain employs TRBV9 and TRBJ2-1; TRBD1 matches 8 bases. Sequences were obtained from naive CD4+ T cells from blood. CDR3 nucleotides: TGTGCCAGCAGCGTAGGCCCGCCTGCCGGGACAGGCACCTACAATGAGCAGTTCTTC. This sequence encodes CASSVGPPAGTGTYNEQFF.